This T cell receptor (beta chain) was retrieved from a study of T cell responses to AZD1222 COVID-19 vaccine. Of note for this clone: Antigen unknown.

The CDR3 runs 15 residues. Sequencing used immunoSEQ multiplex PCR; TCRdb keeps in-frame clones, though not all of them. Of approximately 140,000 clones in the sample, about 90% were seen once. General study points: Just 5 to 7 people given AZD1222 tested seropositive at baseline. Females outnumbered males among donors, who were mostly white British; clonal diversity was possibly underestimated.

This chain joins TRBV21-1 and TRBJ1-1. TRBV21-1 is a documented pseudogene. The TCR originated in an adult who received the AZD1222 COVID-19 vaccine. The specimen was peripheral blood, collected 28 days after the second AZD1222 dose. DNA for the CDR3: TGTGCCAGCAGCAGAAGGGATGAGTTGAACACTGAAGCTTTCTTT. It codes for CASSRRDELNTEAFF.